The 11 T cell receptor beta chains listed next were all sequenced from one sample in a study of beta chain features in type 1 diabetes. Reverse transcribing all isolated RNA meant expressed TCRB transcripts were sequenced. Using immunoSEQ multiplex PCR, the repertoire was profiled, and TCRdb retains in-frame clones only, with some absent. The sample has some 300,000 clones, about 8% seen once. The sequenced material came from central memory CD4+ T cells from blood. Every receptor here comes from a woman under 30 in good health.

Comments on this clone: This sample also contains other DNA sequences that code for the same CDR3. The chain is built from TRBV7-9 and TRBJ2-1; the match to TRBD1 covers 8 bases. CDR3 length: 15 residues. With V trimmed by 2 bases and J by 4 bases, 4 bases remained unmatched. Germline CDR1 and CDR2: SEHNR and FQNEAQ (reference sequence). This CDR3 is CASSLIRGQYNEQFF. The DNA of the CDR3 is TGTGCCAGCAGCTTAATCAGGGGGCAATACAATGAGCAGTTCTTC.

This clone was recorded a few times. V is TRBV4-2 and J is TRBJ1-1, with 7 bases lining up with TRBD1. J gave up 5 bases and V 1 base, and 10 bases lay outside the gene matches. CDR1 is LGHNA and CDR2 is YNFKEQ in the germline V gene. CDR3 length equals 16 residues. The CDR3, as DNA: TGTGCCAGCAGCCAAGTAGTCGGCCAGGGGGAGACTGAAGCTTTCTTT. Protein product: CASSQVVGQGETEAFF.

This clone was detected many times. The chain joins TRBV7-9 to TRBJ1-1; the D is unclear. Germline values: CDR1 SEHNR, CDR2 FQNEAQ (reference sequence). Trimming shortened V by 2 bases and J by 4 bases, and 8 bases separated the two germline ends. CDR3 length: 13 residues. Here the CDR3 DNA reads TGTGCCAGCAGCTTACAAGGCAGCACTGAAGCTTTCTTT. Its translation is CASSLQGSTEAFF.

V is TRBV29-1 and J is TRBJ2-3; D is unclear. Germline lookup yields CDR1 SQVTM and CDR2 ANQGSEA. V dropped 5 bases and J dropped 0 bases, with 6 bases sitting between them. The CDR3 runs 12 residues. The CDR3 sequence: CSVYWSTDTQYF. CDR3 nucleotide sequence: TGCAGCGTTTACTGGAGCACAGATACGCAGTATTTT.

This clone was recorded a few times. The chain joins TRBV18 to TRBJ2-1; D ambiguous. Looked up from germline, CDR1 is KGHSH and CDR2 is LQKENI. Trimming pared 6 bases from V and 7 bases from J, leaving 10 bases between. The CDR3 length is 12 residues. The CDR3 reads CASSAMGNEQFF. CDR3 DNA sequence: TGTGCCAGCTCCGCAATGGGGAATGAGCAGTTCTTC.

The chain carries TRBV5-4 and TRBJ2-1, with TRBD2 as a possible D gene (6 bases). Trimming removed 4 bases at V and 4 bases at J, with 15 bases between. The CDR3 is 15 amino acids. Germline lookup yields CDR1 SGHNT and CDR2 YYREEE (reference sequence). The CDR3 nucleotides are TGTGCCAGCAGCATAGACATGGGGGGTTACAATGAGCAGTTCTTC. Its translation is CASSIDMGGYNEQFF.

This clone came up a few times. The rearrangement uses TRBV10-3 and TRBJ2-7; D not certain. In germline, CDR1 is ENHRY, CDR2 SYGVKD. The CDR3 runs to 14 residues. Between the trimmed V and J ends, which lost 4 bases and 1 base, there was a span of 11 bases. This CDR3 is CAISVGRLSYEQYF. The CDR3 nucleotides read TGTGCCATCAGTGTTGGCAGATTGTCCTACGAGCAGTACTTC.

This clone was found many times. This chain joins TRBV28 and TRBJ1-5, with 7 bases matching TRBD1. The trim removed 6 bases at V and 3 bases at J, leaving 8 bases unmatched. The CDR3 is 15 amino acids. Germline lookup yields CDR1 MDHEN and CDR2 SYDVKM. The CDR3 loop reads CASRLPGQYNQPQHF. The CDR3 DNA is TGTGCCAGCAGATTGCCGGGACAGTACAATCAGCCCCAGCATTTT.

In this sample, this clone turned up a few times. The V call is TRBV7-2, the J call TRBJ1-3; TRBD1 is a possible D gene (6 bases). Germline V gene sequence: CDR1 SGHTA, CDR2 FQGNSA. This CDR3 is built from 14 residues. Between the trimmed V and J ends, which lost 8 bases and 0 bases, there was a span of 11 bases. CDR3 in DNA: TGTGCCAGCTTACAGGGTCTCTCTGGAAACACCATATATTTT. This encodes CASLQGLSGNTIYF.

The chain is built from TRBV9 and TRBJ2-5; possible D gene TRBD2, 7 bases. The CDR3 is made up of 15 amino acids. V lost 5 bases and J 5 bases, leaving 19 bases between the germline ends. Germline V gives CDR1 SGDLS, CDR2 YYNGEE. The CDR3 DNA reads as TGTGCCAGCAGTTCCATCGGGGGGCTGGGTGAGACCCAGTACTTC. Protein sequence: CASSSIGGLGETQYF.

The chain recombines TRBV5-6 with TRBJ2-7; D gene ambiguous. Trimming took 1 base from V and 11 from J, leaving 13 bases between them. Germline values: CDR1 SGHDT, CDR2 YYEEEE. This CDR3 is built from 12 residues. The CDR3 DNA reads TGTGCCAGCAGCTTGTATGGGGATTCCAAGTACTTC. As protein: CASSLYGDSKYF. The complete variable domain, with remaining parts taken from reference TRBV5-6 and TRBJ2-7, reads DAGVTQSPTHLIKTRGQQVTLRCSPKSGHDTVSWYQQALGQGPQFIFQYYEEEERQRGNFPDRFSGHQFPNYSSELNVNALLLGDSALYLCASSLYGDSKYFGPGTRLTVT.